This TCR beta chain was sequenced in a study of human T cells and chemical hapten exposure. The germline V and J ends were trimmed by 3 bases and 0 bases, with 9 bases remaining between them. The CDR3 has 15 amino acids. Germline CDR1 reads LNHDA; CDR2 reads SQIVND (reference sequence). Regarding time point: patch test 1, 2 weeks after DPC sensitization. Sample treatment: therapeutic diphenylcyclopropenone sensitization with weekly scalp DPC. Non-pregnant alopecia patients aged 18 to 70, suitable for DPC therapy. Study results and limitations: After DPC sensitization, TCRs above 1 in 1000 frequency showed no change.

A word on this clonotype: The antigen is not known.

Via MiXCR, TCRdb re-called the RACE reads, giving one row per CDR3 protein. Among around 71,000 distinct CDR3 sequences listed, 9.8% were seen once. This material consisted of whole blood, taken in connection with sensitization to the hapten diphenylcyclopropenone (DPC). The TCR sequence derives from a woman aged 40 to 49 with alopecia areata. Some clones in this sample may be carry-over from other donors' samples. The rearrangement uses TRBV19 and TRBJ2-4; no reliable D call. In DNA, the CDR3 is TGTGCCAGTAGTATCGGAAATCTAGCCAAAAACATTCAGTACTTC. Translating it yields CASSIGNLAKNIQYF.